This TCR beta chain appears in the sequencing data of a study of cytomegalovirus exposure and HLA in healthy donors. The CDR3 is made up of 18 amino acids. After removal of 8 bases from V and 2 bases from J, the junction contained 17 bases not matched to a gene. Per the germline V gene, CDR1 is MNHEY and CDR2 is SMNVEV (reference sequence). The table came from immunoSEQ multiplex PCR; TCRdb's copy has only in-frame clones and leaves some out. The sample contains about 240,000 clones, around 85% of which appear only once. This TCR derives from a young woman in good health and CMV-seropositive. Sample: PBMCs. The chain joins TRBV27 to TRBJ2-2; 7 nucleotides align to TRBD1. CDR3 sequence reads: CASRSIYRDSENTGELFF. In DNA form, the CDR3 reads TGTGCCAGCCGTTCTATCTACAGGGACAGTGAAAACACCGGGGAGCTGTTTTTT.